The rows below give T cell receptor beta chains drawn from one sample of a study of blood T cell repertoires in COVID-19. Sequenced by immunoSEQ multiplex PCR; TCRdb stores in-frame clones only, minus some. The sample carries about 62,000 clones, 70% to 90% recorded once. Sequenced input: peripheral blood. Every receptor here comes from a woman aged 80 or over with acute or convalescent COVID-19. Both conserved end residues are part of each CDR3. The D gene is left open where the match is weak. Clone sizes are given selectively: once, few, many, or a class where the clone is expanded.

TGCGCCAGCAGCCCTGGGGCTAGCGGAGAGGAGACCCAGTACTTC,CASSPGASGEETQYF,TRBD2,15,NA,TRBV5-1,TRBJ2-5
TGTGCCAGTAGTAAAGTGAGAGAGCACGAGCAGTACTTC,CASSKVREHEQYF,NA,13,NA,TRBV19,TRBJ2-7
TGTGCCAGCAGCTTGCCCCAGGGCCACAGCATGAACACTGAAGCTTTCTTT,CASSLPQGHSMNTEAFF,NA,17,NA,TRBV5-8,TRBJ1-1
TGTGCCAGCAGTCCACAGGGGGCGCTCAGGGGTGGCTACACCTTC,CASSPQGALRGGYTF,TRBD1,15,NA,TRBV6-5,TRBJ1-2
TGTGCCTCACAGGGGGCGCGGTATGGCTACACCTTC,CASQGARYGYTF,TRBD1,12,NA,TRBV30,TRBJ1-2
TGTGCCAGCAGCCACACCCGGGGGGGGTCCGGGGGTGAAAAACTGTTTTTT,CASSHTRGGSGGEKLFF,NA,17,NA,TRBV3-1/TRBV3-2,TRBJ1-4
TGTGCCAGTGACAGGGGCGGTCAGCCCCAGCATTTT,CASDRGGQPQHF,TRBD1,12,NA,TRBV28,TRBJ1-5
TGTGCCAGCAGCGTAGACCCACAGGGCGACACCGGGGAGCTGTTTTTT,CASSVDPQGDTGELFF,NA,16,NA,TRBV9,TRBJ2-2
TGTGCCAGCAGTTTATCTGGGACTACCCAAGGCGAGCAGTACTTC,CASSLSGTTQGEQYF,TRBD2,15,NA,TRBV28,TRBJ2-7
TGTGCCTGGAGTGTCTCCGGGACGAACACCGGGGAGCTGTTTTTT,CAWSVSGTNTGELFF,NA,15,NA,TRBV30,TRBJ2-2
TGCGCCAGCAGCCTCGCAGGGTCCTACGAGCAGTACTTC,CASSLAGSYEQYF,NA,13,NA,TRBV5-1,TRBJ2-7
TGCGCCAGCAGCTTGGAGGGTAGCGGCGTTCAGGGGCAGTTCTTC,CASSLEGSGVQGQFF,NA,15,NA,TRBV5-1,TRBJ2-1
TGTGCCAGCAGTTCGTACGGGAGTGGTCCCTACGAGCAGTACTTC,CASSSYGSGPYEQYF,NA,15,NA,TRBV6-5,TRBJ2-7
TGTGCCAGCAGTGATGGAGCGGGGACGCAGTATTTT,CASSDGAGTQYF,TRBD2,12,NA,TRBV6-1,TRBJ2-3
TGTGCCATCAGCCCCTCTGGACTAGCGGGAGGGAGGGGAAGAGTTTCGGATACGCAGTATTTT,CAISPSGLAGGRGRVSDTQYF,TRBD2,21,NA,TRBV10-3,TRBJ2-3
TGTGCCATCAGTTCGACAGGGGCCGAGCAGTACTTC,CAISSTGAEQYF,TRBD1,12,NA,TRBV10-3,TRBJ2-7
TGTGCCAGCGGGCTAGCGGTGAACACCGGGGAGCTGTTTTTT,CASGLAVNTGELFF,TRBD2,14,NA,TRBV27,TRBJ2-2
TGTGCCAGCAATGCAGCGGGGGGAGTCAACATTCAGTACTTC,CASNAAGGVNIQYF,TRBD2,14,NA,TRBV2,TRBJ2-4
TGTGCCAGCAGCCAAAAGGCAGGATTTGAAACTAATGAAAAACTGTTTTTT,CASSQKAGFETNEKLFF,NA,17,once,TRBV7-2,TRBJ1-4
TGCAGTGCTAGTTTGGGGGGACAAGAGACCCAGTACTTC,CSASLGGQETQYF,NA,13,NA,TRBV20-1,TRBJ2-5
TGTGCCAGCCGACCGGACAGGAACACCGGGGAGCTGTTTTTT,CASRPDRNTGELFF,NA,14,NA,TRBV14,TRBJ2-2
TGTGCCTGGAGTGTAGGGACAGGGCAGCCCCAGCATTTT,CAWSVGTGQPQHF,TRBD1,13,NA,TRBV30,TRBJ1-5
TGTGCCAGCAGCTCGAGGCGAGCCTACGAGCAGTACTTC,CASSSRRAYEQYF,NA,13,once,TRBV7-2,TRBJ2-7
TGTGCCAGTAGTCTACAGGGGCTGAACACTGAAGCTTTCTTT,CASSLQGLNTEAFF,TRBD1,14,NA,TRBV19,TRBJ1-1
TGTGCCAGCAGCTCCAGGGGGCGCCTTCCTAATGAAAAACTGTTTTTT,CASSSRGRLPNEKLFF,TRBD1,16,NA,TRBV7-2,TRBJ1-4
TGTGCCAGCAGATACCAGGGTTCTTCACCCCTCCACTTT,CASRYQGSSPLHF,NA,13,once,TRBV7-9,TRBJ1-6
TGTGCCAGCAGTTCAGGGGTTTTTGGTCATCAGCCCCAGCATTTT,CASSSGVFGHQPQHF,NA,15,NA,TRBV7-2,TRBJ1-5
TGTGCCAGCAGCTTAGAGGGGCCCACCCTCCACTTT,CASSLEGPTLHF,NA,12,NA,TRBV7-9,TRBJ1-6
TGTGCCAGCAGCTTGAACCCGGGACAGGGGGTAGGCACTGAAGCTTTCTTT,CASSLNPGQGVGTEAFF,TRBD1,17,NA,TRBV5-5,TRBJ1-1
TGTGCCAGCAGTTTAGGGGTACAGGTTGAAGCTTTCTTT,CASSLGVQVEAFF,NA,13,NA,TRBV12-3/TRBV12-4,TRBJ1-1
TGTGCCAGCAGCCTCGGGACAGGCCTTGCCGAGGGCGTCCTGACTTTC,CASSLGTGLAEGVLTF,TRBD1,16,NA,TRBV9,TRBJ2-6